This record covers a single TCR beta chain. The target antigen is unknown. Germline and junction disagree at one end, which may indicate a read error. The data derive from a study of T cells in Graves' hyperthyroidism and ophthalmopathy. About the research overall: Any treatment followed the collection of peripheral blood at initial diagnosis. General study findings and limits: With a median lead of approximately 6.4 months before onset, the model predicted ophthalmopathy.

Authors of the study amplified TCR beta CDR3 regions from RNA transcripts. First-round RT-PCR of the TCR CDR3 relied on the HTBI primer set. TCRdb processed the multiplex PCR reads anew with MiXCR; each CDR3 protein has one entry. In the table there are around 370,000 distinct CDR3 sequences, 18% of which are singletons. This CDR3 contains 17 residues. Per the germline V gene, CDR1 is PRHDT and CDR2 is FYEKMQ (reference sequence). The chain uses TRBV13 and TRBJ2-1; D possibly corresponds to TRBD2 (6 bases). Near its end, the DNA agrees better with TRBJ2-7, so the J call may be wrong. Sequences were obtained from blood. The TCR was taken from a man aged 18 to 30 with Graves' ophthalmopathy. The DNA for the CDR3 is TGTGACAGCAGACTAGTGGCGGCGGTTGGGGATTACAATGAGCAGTACTTC. Protein sequence: CDSRLVAAVGDYNEQYF.